This is a list of T cell receptor beta chains from one sample in a study of blood T cell repertoires in COVID-19. Method: immunoSEQ multiplex PCR; TCRdb's copy keeps in-frame clones and lacks some. The sample holds fewer than 75,000 clones, 75% to 80% seen once. Sequenced: peripheral blood. These TCRs come from a woman aged 60 to 75 with acute or convalescent COVID-19. The CDR3 runs from the conserved cysteine through the conserved F or W. The order of the fields is CDR3 length, D gene, V gene, clone size, J gene, CDR3 DNA, CDR3 protein. A D gene is named only where the DNA matches it firmly. The size field is filled for only some rows; it gives once, few, many or a size class.

>13|TRBD1|TRBV4-3|NA|TRBJ2-3
TGCGCCAGCAGCCAATCAGGGGGAGATACGCAGTATTTT
CASSQSGGDTQYF
>17|NA|TRBV4-1|NA|TRBJ1-1
TGCGCCAGCAGCCAAGATATGGGCATGTTGATGAACACTGAAGCTTTCTTT
CASSQDMGMLMNTEAFF
>16|NA|TRBV5-4|NA|TRBJ1-3
TGTGCCAGCAGCTTGACCACAGGGATGTCTGGAAACACCATATATTTT
CASSLTTGMSGNTIYF
>18|NA|TRBV6-1|NA|TRBJ1-3
TGTGCCAGCAGTGAAGCGCGGTGGCAGACCTTCTCTGGAAACACCATATATTTT
CASSEARWQTFSGNTIYF
>15|NA|TRBV3-1/TRBV3-2|NA|TRBJ2-5
TGTGCCAGCAGCCAAGAACTACGGAACCAAGAGACCCAGTACTTC
CASSQELRNQETQYF
>15|NA|TRBV7-9|NA|TRBJ2-3
TGTGCCAGCAGCTTAGGCGGGGGCCAAAAAGATACGCAGTATTTT
CASSLGGGQKDTQYF
>17|NA|TRBV11-3|NA|TRBJ2-6
TGTGCCAGCAGCTTAAGGCAGGGAGGCTCTGGGGCCAACGTCCTGACTTTC
CASSLRQGGSGANVLTF
>15|TRBD2|TRBV5-1|NA|TRBJ2-2
TGCGCCAGCAGCTTCTCGCGGGGGGACACCGGGGAGCTGTTTTTT
CASSFSRGDTGELFF
>15|NA|TRBV7-3|NA|TRBJ2-3
TGTGCCAGCAGCTTACAGGGTGCGACCGCAGATACGCAGTATTTT
CASSLQGATADTQYF
>14|NA|TRBV27|NA|TRBJ2-3
TGTGCCAGCAGTTTATGGAGGGCTACAGATACGCAGTATTTT
CASSLWRATDTQYF
>15|NA|TRBV6-5|NA|TRBJ2-2
TGTGCCAGCAACATAGACAACCCGAACACCGGGGAGCTGTTTTTT
CASNIDNPNTGELFF
>13|NA|TRBV7-9|NA|TRBJ2-5
TGTGCCAGCAGCGGTAGAGATGGAGAGACCCAGTACTTC
CASSGRDGETQYF
>18|NA|TRBV9|NA|TRBJ2-3
TGTGCCAGCAGCGTATCGGCAGGGGCACCCGCTAGCACAGATACGCAGTATTTT
CASSVSAGAPASTDTQYF
>14|NA|TRBV9|NA|TRBJ2-2
TGTGCCAGCAGCGTGCTAGGGAACACCGGGGAGCTGTTTTTT
CASSVLGNTGELFF
>15|NA|TRBV5-1|NA|TRBJ1-1
TGCGCCAGCAGCCGCTCCGGGACTGGGAGGACTGAAGCTTTCTTT
CASSRSGTGRTEAFF
>14|NA|TRBV3-1/TRBV3-2|NA|TRBJ1-1
TGTGCCAGCAGCCAAAAGCCGGGGGGCACTGAAGCTTTCTTT
CASSQKPGGTEAFF
>16|NA|TRBV5-4|NA|TRBJ2-5
TGTGCCAGCAGCGGGGGTGGGCAGGGAGGCCAAGAGACCCAGTACTTC
CASSGGGQGGQETQYF
>15|NA|TRBV2|NA|TRBJ1-1
TGTGCCAGCAGTTGGGGGCCTCCACAAGGGACTGAAGCTTTCTTT
CASSWGPPQGTEAFF
>15|TRBD2|TRBV6-5|NA|TRBJ2-1
TGTGCCAGCAGTTACGTCGGGGGGGCCCACAATGAGCAGTTCTTC
CASSYVGGAHNEQFF
>16|TRBD1|TRBV7-9|NA|TRBJ1-2
TGTGCCAGCAGCTTAGGAGGGACAGGGGCCAACTATGGCTACACCTTC
CASSLGGTGANYGYTF
>11|NA|TRBV10-3|NA|TRBJ1-2
TGTGCCATCTCCCGGAGCTATGGCTACACCTTC
CAISRSYGYTF
>13|NA|TRBV9|NA|TRBJ1-2
TGTGCCAGCAGCAACCCGGGGTTCTATGGCTACACCTTC
CASSNPGFYGYTF
>15|TRBD1|TRBV30|few|TRBJ2-7
TGTGCCTGGAGGGGGACAGGGGCCCCATCCTACGAGCAGTACTTC
CAWRGTGAPSYEQYF
>13|TRBD1|TRBV28|NA|TRBJ1-5
TGTGCCAGTAGGACAGGGGCAGATCAGCCCCAGCATTTT
CASRTGADQPQHF
>15|NA|TRBV19|NA|TRBJ2-7
TGTGCCAGTAATCCCCACGCGGGATTAAAGGACGAGCAGTACTTC
CASNPHAGLKDEQYF
>16|NA|TRBV11-3|NA|TRBJ1-3
TGTGCCAGCAGCTTAGAGCCCCCAGGGGTTGGAAACACCATATATTTT
CASSLEPPGVGNTIYF
>14|TRBD1|TRBV19|NA|TRBJ1-2
TGTGCCAGTAGCAGAGGACAGGGAGGCGGTGGCTACACCTTC
CASSRGQGGGGYTF
>13|NA|TRBV9|NA|TRBJ2-5
TGTGCCAGCAGCGTGACGGGGAAAGAGACCCAGTACTTC
CASSVTGKETQYF
>15|NA|TRBV28|NA|TRBJ1-5
TGTGCCAGCAGTTTCCGTGGAGGGGGCAATCAGCCCCAGCATTTT
CASSFRGGGNQPQHF
>16|TRBD2|TRBV5-1|NA|TRBJ2-1
TGCGCCAGCAGAGGTGCGGGGGGGGTCTCCTACAATGAGCAGTTCTTC
CASRGAGGVSYNEQFF
>14|NA|TRBV5-1|NA|TRBJ2-3
TGCGCCAGCAGCCTTCGGACTAGCACAGATACGCAGTATTTT
CASSLRTSTDTQYF
>13|NA|TRBV6-6|few|TRBJ2-7
TGTGCCAGCAGTCCCGAGGGACTCTACGAGCAGTACTTC
CASSPEGLYEQYF
>13|NA|TRBV6-5|few|TRBJ2-7
TGTGCCAGCAGACCTAGTGCCTCCTACGAGCAGTACTTC
CASRPSASYEQYF
>15|TRBD2|TRBV5-1|NA|TRBJ2-5
TGCGCCAGCAGCCCTCGGACTAGCGAAAAAGAGACCCAGTACTTC
CASSPRTSEKETQYF
>15|TRBD1|TRBV5-4|NA|TRBJ1-2
TGTGCCAGCAGCATAGGGGTGGGACAGGACTATGGCTACACCTTC
CASSIGVGQDYGYTF
>14|TRBD1|TRBV5-4|NA|TRBJ1-1
TGTGCCACTGTGGGACAGGGGCCCGACACTGAAGCTTTCTTT
CATVGQGPDTEAFF
>13|NA|TRBV15|NA|TRBJ1-5
TGTGCCACCAGCCCCTATAGCAATCAGCCCCAGCATTTT
CATSPYSNQPQHF
>14|NA|TRBV6-1|NA|TRBJ2-5
TGTGCCAGCAGTGAAGGGTACTCCACGAGGACCCAGTACTTC
CASSEGYSTRTQYF
>12|NA|TRBV27|NA|TRBJ1-2
TGTGCCAGCAGTTCTACAGGGACTGGCTACACCTTC
CASSSTGTGYTF
>12|TRBD1|TRBV30|few|TRBJ2-7
TGTGCCTGGAGTGGACAGGGCTACGAGCAGTACTTC
CAWSGQGYEQYF
>15|TRBD2|TRBV6-5|NA|TRBJ2-5
TGTGCCAGCAGTTACTCACCGGGACTAGCGGGGTTCCAGTACTTC
CASSYSPGLAGFQYF
>18|TRBD1|TRBV5-4|NA|TRBJ1-2
TGTGCCAGCTCCCCGGCAGGGGGAAGGGCTCGAGACCTTTACGGCTACACCTTC
CASSPAGGRARDLYGYTF
>16|NA|TRBV5-4|NA|TRBJ2-2
TGTGCCAGCAGACGAACAGGCACGTCGAACACCGGGGAGCTGTTTTTT
CASRRTGTSNTGELFF
>17|NA|TRBV6-2/TRBV6-3|NA|TRBJ2-1
TGTGCCAGCAGTTACTCGACTTCACGGAGCTCCTACAATGAGCAGTTCTTC
CASSYSTSRSSYNEQFF
>12|NA|TRBV12-3/TRBV12-4|NA|TRBJ1-2
TGTGCCAGCAGTTTTGGACAGACTGGCTACACCTTC
CASSFGQTGYTF
>15|TRBD2|TRBV6-5|NA|TRBJ2-5
TGTGCCAGCAGTCAGACTAGCGTCCCGCAAGAGACCCAGTACTTC
CASSQTSVPQETQYF
>15|NA|TRBV15|NA|TRBJ1-2
TGTGCCACCAGCAGAGAGCCCCAGGGACTGGATGGCTACACCTTC
CATSREPQGLDGYTF
>15|TRBD1|TRBV11-2|NA|TRBJ1-2
TGTGCCAGCAGCTTAGGTGGGACAGGGTCCTATGGCTACACCTTC
CASSLGGTGSYGYTF
>15|NA|TRBV7-2|NA|TRBJ1-3
TGTGCCAGCAGCCTTCGGGGGGGCTCTGGAAACACCATATATTTT
CASSLRGGSGNTIYF
>15|NA|TRBV6-5|NA|TRBJ1-2
TGTGCCAGCAGTCCCCTCCTCGACACCTTCTATGGCTACACCTTC
CASSPLLDTFYGYTF
>18|TRBD2|TRBV7-6|NA|TRBJ2-2
TGTGCCAGCAGCCTAGCGGCTAGCGGGGGGGCACACACCGGGGAGCTGTTTTTT
CASSLAASGGAHTGELFF
>14|NA|TRBV7-3|few|TRBJ1-5
TGTGCCAGCAGCCTCATCGGGGGCAATCAGCCCCAGCATTTT
CASSLIGGNQPQHF
>15|NA|TRBV6-5|NA|TRBJ1-2
TGTGCCAGCAGCCCAACCGGGTCCTCGGGGTATGGCTACACCTTC
CASSPTGSSGYGYTF
>14|NA|TRBV7-3|NA|TRBJ2-7
TGTGCCAGCAGCTTAAAGCGAGACGGGAGCGAGCAGTACTTC
CASSLKRDGSEQYF
>14|TRBD1|TRBV2|NA|TRBJ1-1
TGTGCCAGCAGTGAATCAGGGGGCAGGACTGAAGCTTTCTTT
CASSESGGRTEAFF